Each of the 30 T cell receptor beta chains below was sequenced from the same sample in a study of cytomegalovirus exposure and HLA in healthy donors (TCRdb year 2017). Receptors were amplified or captured by the immunoSEQ multiplex PCR assay. The multiplex PCR relied on a mix of 60 forward primers for TCR Vbeta segments and 13 reverse primers for TCR Jbeta segments. TCRdb took over this immuneACCESS table, retaining in-frame rearrangements with V and J assigned. Such tables are incomplete; in checked studies, under half of the missing clones stem from an unresolved V gene, and the remainder is unexplained. This sample has approximately 130,000 clones in its table, and less than 10% of those were observed once. The ten largest clones add up to around 5.8% of the sample. The specimen was PBMCs. The receptors were sampled from a woman in her thirties or forties in good health and CMV-seropositive.

This clone was counted only a few times. CDR3: CASSQRLAAQTQYF. The CDR3 DNA reads TGCGCCAGCAGCCAACGTCTAGCAGCCCAGACCCAGTACTTC. V is TRBV4-1 and J is TRBJ2-5; maybe TRBD2 (5 bases). Germline CDR1 and CDR2: MGHRA and YSYEKL. The CDR3 has 14 residues. V lost 2 bases and J 6 bases, leaving 13 bases between the germline ends.

V is TRBV7-3 and J is TRBJ2-7; possibly TRBD1 for D (6 bases). Trimming removed 1 base at V and 5 bases at J, with 9 bases between. The length of the CDR3 is 13 residues. Germline-derived CDR1 and CDR2 are SGHTA and FQGTGA. The CDR3 here is CASSLRGLDEQYF. CDR3 nucleotide sequence: TGTGCCAGCAGCTTAAGGGGGCTAGACGAGCAGTACTTC.

This clone has just a few counts. V usage is TRBV11-2 and J usage is TRBJ1-1; D is perhaps TRBD1 (5 bases). The CDR3 runs 15 residues. Germline V gives CDR1 SGHAT, CDR2 FQNNGV. V was pared by 9 bases and J by 2 bases, with 19 bases between. The CDR3 nucleotides read TGTGCCAGTCGACCACACAGGCGAACAAACACTGAAGCTTTCTTT. Translation: CASRPHRRTNTEAFF.

This clone turned up a few times. The rearrangement joins TRBV2 to TRBJ2-3; TRBD2 aligns across 13 bases. This CDR3 region has 17 residues. V was clipped by 11 bases and J by 3 bases; unmatched bases: 14. Germline V gene data show CDR1 as SNHLY and CDR2 as FYNNEI. CDR3 bases: TGTGCCTACCCGAAGGCAGTGGGACTAGCGGGGACAGATACGCAGTATTTT. As protein: CAYPKAVGLAGTDTQYF.

The sample holds a few counts of this clone. The gene calls are TRBV5-4 and TRBJ2-7; no clear D. Per the germline V gene, CDR1 is SGHNT and CDR2 is YYREEE (reference sequence). V lost 3 bases and J lost 12, with 25 bases in between. This CDR3 spans 15 amino acids. The CDR3 here is CASSSGSNRVATWYF. CDR3 coding DNA: TGTGCCAGCAGCTCAGGCTCCAACAGAGTTGCTACCTGGTACTTC.

The V and J genes are TRBV20-1 and TRBJ2-7; 9 bases line up with TRBD2. The CDR3 length is 11 residues. The ends lost 8 bases at V and 4 bases at J; junction bases unmatched: 3. Germline CDR1 and CDR2: DFQATT and SNEGSKA (reference sequence). The CDR3 DNA reads TGCAGTCTAGCGGGGAAGTACGAGCAGTACTTC. It codes for CSLAGKYEQYF.

The chain links TRBV10-3 to TRBJ2-1; a weak D match, TRBD2 (6 bases). V gave up 7 bases and J gave up 0 bases, with 16 bases separating them. The CDR3 spans 16 residues. Germline V gene lookup returns CDR1 ENHRY and CDR2 SYGVKD. CDR3 amino acids: CAIKSIGGSSYNEQFF. CDR3 in DNA: TGTGCCATCAAATCCATTGGGGGGAGCTCCTACAATGAGCAGTTCTTC.

This clone showed up just a few times. CDR3 coding DNA: TGTGCCAGCAGTAAAAAAGGGACAGCGAACACCGGGGAGCTGTTTTTT. Its translation is CASSKKGTANTGELFF. This chain connects TRBV2 to TRBJ2-2; 7 nucleotides line up with TRBD1. The CDR3 extends over 16 amino acids. Trimming at V came to 5 bases and at J to 0 bases, leaving 6 bases not matched to a gene. Per germline, CDR1 SNHLY and CDR2 FYNNEI. The whole variable domain, filled in from reference TRBV2 and TRBJ2-2, reads EPEVTQTPSHQVTQMGQEVILRCVPISNHLYFYWYRQILGQKVEFLVSFYNNEISEKSEIFDDQFSVERPDGSNFTLKIRSTKLEDSAMYFCASSKKGTANTGELFFGEGSRLTVL.

This clone has just a few counts. This chain joins TRBV6-1 and TRBJ2-7; 9 bases match TRBD2. CDR1 is MNHNS and CDR2 is SASEGT in the germline V gene. Trimming took 2 bases from V and 8 from J; bases not matched to a gene: 4. This CDR3 spans 13 amino acids. In nucleotides, the CDR3 is TGTGCCAGCAGTGAATGGCTAGCGGGGAAGCAGTACTTC. It encodes CASSEWLAGKQYF.

The table lists this clone with a few counts. V and J are TRBV6-1 and TRBJ2-5; 7 positions match TRBD1. The V and J ends lost 4 bases and 2 bases, in that order; junction bases with no gene match: 4. The CDR3 totals 14 residues. Germline CDR1 is MNHNS and CDR2 is SASEGT. For the CDR3, the DNA is TGTGCCAGCAGTGGACAGGGTACGCAAGAGACCCAGTACTTC. The encoded protein is CASSGQGTQETQYF.

V is TRBV10-3 and J is TRBJ2-7, with TRBD1 matching 9 bases. The CDR3 totals 13 residues. Germline-derived CDR1 and CDR2 are ENHRY and SYGVKD. The V segment lost 9 bases and the J segment 4 bases; nucleotides outside the gene matches: 7. DNA of the CDR3: TGTGCCATGTCCGGGACAGGGCCATACGAGCAGTACTTC. This encodes CAMSGTGPYEQYF.

In its sample, this clone was seen once. The junction differs from germline at one of its ends, possibly a read error. Distinct nucleotide sequences in the sample also encode this CDR3. V gene TRBV9 combines with J gene TRBJ1-1; D is perhaps TRBD1 (5 bases). The CDR3 spans 17 residues. Germline V gene lookup returns CDR1 SGDLS and CDR2 YYNGEE. The CDR3 sequence is CASSSPPGLGMNTEAFF. The DNA for the CDR3 is TGCGCCAGCAGCTCACCACCGGGACTCGGAATGAACACTGAAGCTTTCTTT.

J is TRBJ1-2 and V is TRBV27; 8 nucleotides match TRBD1. The V gene's germline CDR1 is MNHEY and CDR2 SMNVEV (reference sequence). Trimming cost V 3 bases and J 4 bases; bases outside gene matches: 4. The CDR3 is 14 residues long. CDR3 nucleotide sequence: TGTGCCAGCAGTTTGCAGGGGGCCGGCTATGGCTACACCTTC. It codes for CASSLQGAGYGYTF.

This clone was seen a handful of times. J is TRBJ1-6 and V is TRBV6-1, with 9 nucleotides matching TRBD1. V trimming: 6 bases; J trimming: 4 bases; junction bases outside the gene matches: 4. This CDR3 has 15 residues. CDR1 and CDR2 (germline): MNHNS, SASEGT. The CDR3 region is CASRAGTGYNSPLHF. The CDR3 coding sequence is TGTGCCAGCAGAGCCGGGACAGGGTATAATTCACCCCTCCACTTT.

The CDR3 DNA reads as TGTGCCAGCAGCTTACGGGGGACAGGGGTGCAAAAACTGTTTTTT. Its protein is CASSLRGTGVQKLFF. The rearrangement joins TRBV13 to TRBJ1-4, with TRBD1 matching 10 bases. CDR3 size: 15 residues. In germline, CDR1 is PRHDT, CDR2 FYEKMQ (reference sequence). The V and J ends lost 2 bases and 9 bases, in that order; junction bases with no gene match: 6. The entire variable domain, with the rest obtained from reference TRBV13 and TRBJ1-4, is as follows: AAGVIQSPRHLIKEKRETATLKCYPIPRHDTVYWYQQGPGQDPQFLISFYEKMQSDKGSIPDRFSAQQFSDYHSELNMSSLELGDSALYFCASSLRGTGVQKLFFGSGTQLSVL.

This clone came up a few times. This chain joins TRBV30 and TRBJ2-2, with D uncertain. This CDR3 contains 11 residues. CDR1 is GTSNPN, CDR2 SVGIG, per germline (reference sequence). Between the trimmed V and J ends, which lost 1 base and 6 bases, there was a span of 3 bases. CDR3 nucleotide sequence: TGTGCCTGGAGTGGCGCCGGGGAGCTGTTTTTT. Its protein is CAWSGAGELFF.

This clone was observed a handful of times. The rearrangement uses TRBV2 and TRBJ2-2, with 9 bases aligning to TRBD1. The length of the CDR3 is 14 residues. V trimming: 8 bases; J trimming: 7 bases; junction bases outside the gene matches: 8. Per germline, CDR1 SNHLY and CDR2 FYNNEI. CDR3 sequence: CASSTGTGLGELFF. Here the CDR3 DNA reads TGTGCCAGCTCAACCGGGACAGGGCTCGGGGAGCTGTTTTTT.

This clone was found a few times. The CDR3 loop is CASSPYRIFEQNTEAFF. For the CDR3, the DNA is TGTGCCAGCAGCCCGTACCGTATATTCGAGCAGAACACTGAAGCTTTCTTT. V and J are TRBV7-2 and TRBJ1-1; D remains unclear. This CDR3 region has 17 residues. V was shortened by 5 bases and J by 1 base, with 20 bases between the two germline ends. Per germline, CDR1 SGHTA and CDR2 FQGNSA. Together with reference TRBV7-2 and TRBJ1-1, the CDR3 gives the full variable domain: GAGVSQSPSNKVTEKGKDVELRCDPISGHTALYWYRQSLGQGLEFLIYFQGNSAPDKSGLPSDRFSAERTGGSVSTLTIQRTQQEDSAVYLCASSPYRIFEQNTEAFFGQGTRLTVV.

This clone has a handful of counts. This sequence joins TRBV27 and TRBJ2-1; D perhaps matches TRBD1 (5 bases). The CDR3 runs 14 residues. Trimming stripped 0 bases from V and 4 bases from J, with 7 bases between. Germline V gene data show CDR1 as MNHEY and CDR2 as SMNVEV (reference sequence). The CDR3 sequence is CASSLSGPYNEQFF. CDR3 nucleotide sequence: TGTGCCAGCAGTTTATCGGGGCCTTACAATGAGCAGTTCTTC.

The sample holds a few counts of this clone. This sequence joins TRBV4-2 and TRBJ2-7; the D gene is possibly TRBD2 (6 bases). V was shortened by 0 bases and J by 0 bases, with 12 bases between the two germline ends. The CDR3 runs 16 residues. Germline-derived CDR1 and CDR2 are LGHNA and YNFKEQ. CDR3: CASSQDAGYSSYEQYF. CDR3 DNA sequence: TGTGCCAGCAGCCAAGATGCGGGGTACTCCTCCTACGAGCAGTACTTC.

In DNA form, the CDR3 reads TGTGCCAGCAGTTACTTAAGACAGAACACTGAAGCTTTCTTT. Translation: CASSYLRQNTEAFF. V and J are TRBV6-6 and TRBJ1-1; D remains ambiguous. Trimming left V 1 base short and J 1 base short, with 7 bases between. The CDR3 has 14 amino acids. The germline V gene has CDR1 MNHNY and CDR2 SVGAGI (reference sequence).

Ten or more counts support this clone. The chain employs TRBV5-1 and TRBJ1-3; D perhaps matches TRBD1 (6 bases). Germline loops: CDR1 SGHRS, CDR2 YFSETQ. V was trimmed by 7 bases and J by 0 bases, leaving 14 bases between them. The CDR3 is 15 residues long. Written as DNA, the CDR3 is TGCGCCAGCCGGGACACCGGCTTCTCTGGAAACACCATATATTTT. Protein product: CASRDTGFSGNTIYF.

This clone appeared a few times. The chain joins TRBV4-1 to TRBJ2-1; TRBD2 aligns across 11 bases. This CDR3 has 17 amino acids. The V gene's germline CDR1 is MGHRA and CDR2 YSYEKL. The V and J ends lost 0 bases and 6 bases, in that order; junction bases with no gene match: 7. CDR3 amino acids: CASSQDMVAGGLNEQFF. Written as DNA, the CDR3 is TGCGCCAGCAGCCAAGATATGGTAGCGGGGGGGCTCAATGAGCAGTTCTTC.

Details on this clone: Other nucleotide sequences in the sample specify the same CDR3. CDR3 in amino acids: CSVTQGGNSPLHF. The CDR3, as DNA: TGCAGCGTAACACAGGGTGGGAATTCACCCCTCCACTTT. The gene calls are TRBV29-1 and TRBJ1-6; TRBD1 might be the D (6 bases). V was cut by 6 bases and J by 7 bases, with 13 bases left in between. CDR3 size: 13 residues. The germline CDR1 and CDR2 sequences are SQVTM and ANQGSEA.

This clone was seen a handful of times. V gene TRBV11-2 combines with J gene TRBJ2-5, with D possibly matching TRBD1 (6 bases). This CDR3 comprises 16 residues. The V gene's germline CDR1 is SGHAT and CDR2 FQNNGV. Deletions cut 4 bases from V and 5 bases from J, with 20 bases between. The chain's CDR3 is CASSSPRGIPKETQYF. CDR3 DNA: TGTGCCAGCAGCTCTCCCAGGGGAATTCCCAAGGAGACCCAGTACTTC.

V gene TRBV27 combines with J gene TRBJ1-5, with TRBD1 as a possible D gene (6 bases). Germline V lookup: CDR1 MNHEY, CDR2 SMNVEV (reference sequence). The CDR3 totals 11 residues. DNA of the CDR3: TGTGCGTCGGGGGGGCCTCAGCCCCAGCATTTT. It encodes CASGGPQPQHF.

This clone was seen more than once but under ten times. The rearrangement uses TRBV7-3 and TRBJ1-2; 10 bases line up with TRBD1. From germline, CDR1 is SGHTA and CDR2 FQGTGA. Trimming took 0 bases from V and 8 from J; bases not matched to a gene: 15. This CDR3 region has 18 residues. This chain's CDR3 is CASSLTGGSGTGVSGYTF. The DNA of the CDR3 is TGTGCCAGCAGCTTAACGGGTGGATCGGGGACAGGGGTCAGCGGCTACACCTTC. Variable domain in full (rest from reference TRBV7-3 and TRBJ1-2): GAGVSQTPSNKVTEKGKYVELRCDPISGHTALYWYRQSLGQGPEFLIYFQGTGAADDSGLPNDRFFAVRPEGSVSTLKIQRTERGDSAVYLCASSLTGGSGTGVSGYTFGSGTRLTVV.

V gene TRBV19 combines with J gene TRBJ1-5, with TRBD1 identical over 9 bases. Per germline, CDR1 LNHDA and CDR2 SQIVND (reference sequence). V lost 4 bases to trimming and J lost 2 bases; unmatched junction nucleotides: 9. The CDR3 extends over 17 amino acids. CDR3 DNA: TGTGCCAGTAGTAAGGGGACAGGGATTATGCGCAATCAGCCCCAGCATTTT. Its translation: CASSKGTGIMRNQPQHF.

This clone was counted many times. The chain has TRBV28 and TRBJ1-5; D is unclear. This CDR3 has 12 residues. V was shortened by 7 bases and J by 4 bases, with 8 bases between the two germline ends. The germline CDR1 and CDR2 sequences are MDHEN and SYDVKM. CDR3 in amino acids: CASNSRNQPQHF. The CDR3 DNA sequence: TGTGCCAGCAACTCCCGGAATCAGCCCCAGCATTTT.

The rearrangement joins TRBV5-1 to TRBJ2-7; the D gene is possibly TRBD1 (5 bases). V lost 0 bases, J lost 2 bases, and 9 bases lay in between. Germline lookup yields CDR1 SGHRS and CDR2 YFSETQ. The CDR3 sequence is 14 residues long. CDR3 protein: CASSLEGIAYEQYF. As DNA, the CDR3 is TGCGCCAGCAGCTTGGAGGGGATTGCCTACGAGCAGTACTTC.